One and the same sample provided the 14 T cell receptor beta chains below, sequenced in a study of blood T cells in healthy people across ages. Using a J-beta primer mix together with a sample-barcoded 5' primer, a second PCR was run for about 7 to 12 cycles. MiXCR was run by TCRdb on the 5' RACE reads, yielding one entry per CDR3 protein. The sample yields 1.5 million or so distinct CDR3 sequences, 35% to 45% seen once. Input material: blood. These receptors all stem from a woman aged 18-29 years in good health.

The rearrangement uses TRBV29-1 and TRBJ2-1, with D maybe TRBD1 (6 bases). CDR3 length equals 14 residues. The V end lost 3 bases, the J end lost 1 base, and 10 bases lay between the germline ends. CDR1 is SQVTM and CDR2 is ANQGSEA in the germline V gene. The CDR3 loop reads CSVDWGQSYNEQFF. In DNA form, the CDR3 reads TGCAGCGTTGACTGGGGGCAATCCTACAATGAGCAGTTCTTC.

This clonotype was seen only a few times. The V gene is TRBV2, the J gene TRBJ2-1, with a possible D match to TRBD1 (6 bases). The CDR3 loop spans 13 amino acids. Germline V gene sequence: CDR1 SNHLY, CDR2 FYNNEI. Trimming removed 10 bases from V and 9 bases from J, with 19 bases in between. This CDR3 reads CANQDSFLGEQFF. CDR3 in DNA: TGTGCCAACCAGGACAGTTTCCTAGGTGAGCAGTTCTTC.

The chain joins TRBV28 to TRBJ2-7; TRBD2 agrees at 8 bases. The CDR3 has 14 residues. V shed 5 bases, J shed 5 bases, and the junction held 8 bases outside the gene matches. Germline CDR1 MDHEN, CDR2 SYDVKM. The CDR3 bases are TGTGCCAGCAGTGGGCGGGGGGCCGGGCACGAGCAGTACTTC. Protein: CASSGRGAGHEQYF.

V and J are TRBV9 and TRBJ2-1; D is uncertain. V gave up 0 bases and J gave up 9 bases, with 16 bases separating them. Germline CDR1 SGDLS, CDR2 YYNGEE. The length of the CDR3 is 15 residues. The CDR3: CASSVASRRLGEQFF. CDR3 in DNA: TGTGCCAGCAGCGTAGCATCGAGAAGATTAGGTGAGCAGTTCTTC.

This clonotype has just a few counts. The rearrangement uses TRBV20-1 and TRBJ2-3, with D maybe TRBD2 (6 bases). The CDR3 is 15 residues long. Between the trimmed V and J ends, which lost 0 bases and 0 bases, there was a span of 10 bases. The germline gives CDR1 DFQATT, CDR2 SNEGSKA (reference sequence). The CDR3 reads CSARDRGLSTDTQYF. In DNA form, the CDR3 reads TGCAGTGCTAGAGATCGGGGACTGAGCACAGATACGCAGTATTTT.

This clonotype was seen only a few times. The rearrangement joins TRBV3-1 to TRBJ1-5; no clear D gene. The germline V gene has CDR1 LGHDT and CDR2 YNNKEL (reference sequence). The germline V and J ends were trimmed by 1 base and 2 bases, with 9 bases remaining between them. This CDR3 has 15 amino acids. CDR3 bases: TGTGCCAGCAGCCAAGGTCCGTCGGGCAATCAGCCCCAGCATTTT. As protein: CASSQGPSGNQPQHF.

The genes are TRBV20-1 and TRBJ2-5; 8 bases map to TRBD2. Germline CDR1 is DFQATT and CDR2 is SNEGSKA (reference sequence). Germline trimming cut 1 base from V and 11 bases from J; bases unmatched to any gene: 15. The CDR3 sequence is 15 residues long. The CDR3 DNA reads TGCAGTGCTAGAGTAGCGGGGATTTCCTACAATGAGCAGTACTTC. It yields the protein CSARVAGISYNEQYF.

The CDR3 DNA sequence: TGTGCCAGCAGCAAAAAATGGGGATCCAATCAACCCCAGCATTTT. Amino acids: CASSKKWGSNQPQHF. The chain combines TRBV21-1 with TRBJ1-5. TRBV21-1 is given as a pseudogene. The CDR3 runs to 15 residues.

The CDR3 coding sequence is TGCGCCAGCAGCCAAGAGCTAGAGTTGTATACGCAGTATTTT. This translates into CASSQELELYTQYF. This chain joins TRBV4-3 and TRBJ2-3; D is undetermined. V dropped 0 bases and J dropped 7 bases, with 11 bases sitting between them. The CDR3 spans 14 residues. CDR1 is LGHNA, CDR2 YSLEER, per germline.

The chain couples TRBV27 to TRBJ1-6, with D uncertain. This CDR3 is built from 14 residues. V gave up 2 bases and J gave up 7 bases, with 9 bases separating them. In germline, CDR1 is MNHEY, CDR2 SMNVEV (reference sequence). CDR3 nucleotide sequence: TGTGCCAGCAGTTTAGAGGGCTTCAATTCACCCCTCCACTTT. Translated: CASSLEGFNSPLHF.

This sequence joins TRBV6-5 and TRBJ2-5, with TRBD1 matching 9 bases. Germline values: CDR1 MNHEY, CDR2 SVGAGI. Trimming at V came to 6 bases and at J to 2 bases, leaving 7 bases not matched to a gene. The CDR3 contains 15 residues. The CDR3 DNA reads as TGTGCCAGCAGACTAGGACAGGGGCGACAAGAGACCCAGTACTTC. It translates to CASRLGQGRQETQYF.

V and J are TRBV7-2 and TRBJ2-5, with D unresolved. The germline CDR1 and CDR2 sequences are SGHTA and FQGNSA. CDR3 length: 13 residues. V gave up 4 bases and J gave up 6 bases, with 12 bases separating them. CDR3 region: CASSWVGTQTQYF. The CDR3 nucleotides read TGTGCCAGCAGCTGGGTGGGTACGCAGACCCAGTACTTC.

In this sample, this clonotype turned up once. The V call is TRBV10-3, the J call TRBJ2-1; no definite D call. Germline V lookup: CDR1 ENHRY, CDR2 SYGVKD. This CDR3 has 13 amino acids. The V and J ends lost 6 bases and 1 base respectively, with 7 bases between them. The CDR3 reads CAIRVLSYNEQFF. The CDR3 DNA reads as TGTGCCATCAGAGTACTTTCCTACAATGAGCAGTTCTTC.

This chain joins TRBV5-1 and TRBJ1-2; D gene unclear. In germline, CDR1 is SGHRS, CDR2 YFSETQ. The CDR3 length is 12 residues. V was clipped by 2 bases and J by 7 bases, with 9 bases between them. The CDR3 sequence is CASSLADSGYTF. The CDR3 nucleotides read TGCGCCAGCAGCTTAGCGGATAGTGGCTACACCTTC.